Following are 7 T cell receptor beta chains from one sample sequenced in a study of PD-1 blockade in mismatch repair-deficient tumors. Some clones are missing from TCRdb's copy, which holds only in-frame ones; the method was immunoSEQ multiplex PCR. The sample has about 68,000 clones; approximately 78% are singletons. The sequencing used peripheral blood, collected 2 weeks after starting pembrolizumab. The origin of the receptors is an adult with mismatch repair-deficient cancer.

V gene TRBV6-5 combines with J gene TRBJ1-1; the match to TRBD1 covers 7 bases. V trimming: 8 bases; J trimming: 11 bases; junction bases outside the gene matches: 14. The CDR3 has 13 residues. CDR1 is MNHEY and CDR2 is SVGAGI in the germline V gene. DNA for the CDR3: TGTGCCAGCTCCCCCCGGGACAGCTTTCGGGCTTTCTTT. It translates to CASSPRDSFRAFF.

This chain connects TRBV6-1 to TRBJ1-1; 9 bases map to TRBD1. The CDR3 sequence is 14 residues long. The germline V gene has CDR1 MNHNS and CDR2 SASEGT. The ends lost 6 bases at V and 1 base at J; junction bases unmatched: 3. The CDR3 reads CASRPGQGNTEAFF. CDR3 bases: TGTGCCAGCAGGCCGGGACAGGGGAACACTGAAGCTTTCTTT.

This rearrangement joins TRBV5-1 to TRBJ1-1; D remains unclear. The CDR3 consists of 12 residues. V lost 0 bases to trimming and J lost 7 bases, with 7 bases between them. Looked up from germline, CDR1 is SGHRS and CDR2 is YFSETQ. The CDR3 loop is CASSLEHSEAFF. Here the CDR3 DNA reads TGCGCCAGCAGCTTGGAGCACAGTGAAGCTTTCTTT.

This chain connects TRBV27 to TRBJ1-1; D gene uncertain. The germline gives CDR1 MNHEY, CDR2 SMNVEV (reference sequence). The CDR3 loop spans 14 amino acids. The V end was cut by 4 bases, the J end by 1 base, with 10 bases between. In nucleotides, the CDR3 is TGTGCCAGCAGTTCTCGAGGGCAGAACACTGAAGCTTTCTTT. Translation gives CASSSRGQNTEAFF.

The V call is TRBV6-5, the J call TRBJ2-3, with D perhaps matching TRBD2 (5 bases). The germline CDR1 and CDR2 sequences are MNHEY and SVGAGI. The CDR3 covers 13 residues. Trimming left V 8 bases short and J 2 bases short, with 11 bases between. The CDR3 nucleotides are TGTGCCAGCCAGAAGCGGTCCACAGATACGCAGTATTTT. The encoded protein is CASQKRSTDTQYF.

The chain is built from TRBV2 and TRBJ2-1; D may correspond to TRBD1 or TRBD2 (6 bases each). Germline V gene sequence: CDR1 SNHLY, CDR2 FYNNEI. The CDR3 is 12 amino acids. V gave up 9 bases and J gave up 5 bases, with 11 bases separating them. The CDR3 spells CASQRGDNEQFF. CDR3 coding DNA: TGTGCCAGTCAAAGGGGGGACAATGAGCAGTTCTTC.

This clone was seen only a few times. J is TRBJ1-4 and V is TRBV9, with 8 bases that match TRBD1. After removal of 3 bases from V and 8 bases from J, the junction contained 12 bases not matched to a gene. In germline, CDR1 is SGDLS, CDR2 YYNGEE. The length of the CDR3 is 16 residues. In DNA, the CDR3 is TGTGCCAGCAGCGAACCCAGGACAGGGACGGGGGAAAAACTGTTTTTT. Translated, it gives CASSEPRTGTGEKLFF.